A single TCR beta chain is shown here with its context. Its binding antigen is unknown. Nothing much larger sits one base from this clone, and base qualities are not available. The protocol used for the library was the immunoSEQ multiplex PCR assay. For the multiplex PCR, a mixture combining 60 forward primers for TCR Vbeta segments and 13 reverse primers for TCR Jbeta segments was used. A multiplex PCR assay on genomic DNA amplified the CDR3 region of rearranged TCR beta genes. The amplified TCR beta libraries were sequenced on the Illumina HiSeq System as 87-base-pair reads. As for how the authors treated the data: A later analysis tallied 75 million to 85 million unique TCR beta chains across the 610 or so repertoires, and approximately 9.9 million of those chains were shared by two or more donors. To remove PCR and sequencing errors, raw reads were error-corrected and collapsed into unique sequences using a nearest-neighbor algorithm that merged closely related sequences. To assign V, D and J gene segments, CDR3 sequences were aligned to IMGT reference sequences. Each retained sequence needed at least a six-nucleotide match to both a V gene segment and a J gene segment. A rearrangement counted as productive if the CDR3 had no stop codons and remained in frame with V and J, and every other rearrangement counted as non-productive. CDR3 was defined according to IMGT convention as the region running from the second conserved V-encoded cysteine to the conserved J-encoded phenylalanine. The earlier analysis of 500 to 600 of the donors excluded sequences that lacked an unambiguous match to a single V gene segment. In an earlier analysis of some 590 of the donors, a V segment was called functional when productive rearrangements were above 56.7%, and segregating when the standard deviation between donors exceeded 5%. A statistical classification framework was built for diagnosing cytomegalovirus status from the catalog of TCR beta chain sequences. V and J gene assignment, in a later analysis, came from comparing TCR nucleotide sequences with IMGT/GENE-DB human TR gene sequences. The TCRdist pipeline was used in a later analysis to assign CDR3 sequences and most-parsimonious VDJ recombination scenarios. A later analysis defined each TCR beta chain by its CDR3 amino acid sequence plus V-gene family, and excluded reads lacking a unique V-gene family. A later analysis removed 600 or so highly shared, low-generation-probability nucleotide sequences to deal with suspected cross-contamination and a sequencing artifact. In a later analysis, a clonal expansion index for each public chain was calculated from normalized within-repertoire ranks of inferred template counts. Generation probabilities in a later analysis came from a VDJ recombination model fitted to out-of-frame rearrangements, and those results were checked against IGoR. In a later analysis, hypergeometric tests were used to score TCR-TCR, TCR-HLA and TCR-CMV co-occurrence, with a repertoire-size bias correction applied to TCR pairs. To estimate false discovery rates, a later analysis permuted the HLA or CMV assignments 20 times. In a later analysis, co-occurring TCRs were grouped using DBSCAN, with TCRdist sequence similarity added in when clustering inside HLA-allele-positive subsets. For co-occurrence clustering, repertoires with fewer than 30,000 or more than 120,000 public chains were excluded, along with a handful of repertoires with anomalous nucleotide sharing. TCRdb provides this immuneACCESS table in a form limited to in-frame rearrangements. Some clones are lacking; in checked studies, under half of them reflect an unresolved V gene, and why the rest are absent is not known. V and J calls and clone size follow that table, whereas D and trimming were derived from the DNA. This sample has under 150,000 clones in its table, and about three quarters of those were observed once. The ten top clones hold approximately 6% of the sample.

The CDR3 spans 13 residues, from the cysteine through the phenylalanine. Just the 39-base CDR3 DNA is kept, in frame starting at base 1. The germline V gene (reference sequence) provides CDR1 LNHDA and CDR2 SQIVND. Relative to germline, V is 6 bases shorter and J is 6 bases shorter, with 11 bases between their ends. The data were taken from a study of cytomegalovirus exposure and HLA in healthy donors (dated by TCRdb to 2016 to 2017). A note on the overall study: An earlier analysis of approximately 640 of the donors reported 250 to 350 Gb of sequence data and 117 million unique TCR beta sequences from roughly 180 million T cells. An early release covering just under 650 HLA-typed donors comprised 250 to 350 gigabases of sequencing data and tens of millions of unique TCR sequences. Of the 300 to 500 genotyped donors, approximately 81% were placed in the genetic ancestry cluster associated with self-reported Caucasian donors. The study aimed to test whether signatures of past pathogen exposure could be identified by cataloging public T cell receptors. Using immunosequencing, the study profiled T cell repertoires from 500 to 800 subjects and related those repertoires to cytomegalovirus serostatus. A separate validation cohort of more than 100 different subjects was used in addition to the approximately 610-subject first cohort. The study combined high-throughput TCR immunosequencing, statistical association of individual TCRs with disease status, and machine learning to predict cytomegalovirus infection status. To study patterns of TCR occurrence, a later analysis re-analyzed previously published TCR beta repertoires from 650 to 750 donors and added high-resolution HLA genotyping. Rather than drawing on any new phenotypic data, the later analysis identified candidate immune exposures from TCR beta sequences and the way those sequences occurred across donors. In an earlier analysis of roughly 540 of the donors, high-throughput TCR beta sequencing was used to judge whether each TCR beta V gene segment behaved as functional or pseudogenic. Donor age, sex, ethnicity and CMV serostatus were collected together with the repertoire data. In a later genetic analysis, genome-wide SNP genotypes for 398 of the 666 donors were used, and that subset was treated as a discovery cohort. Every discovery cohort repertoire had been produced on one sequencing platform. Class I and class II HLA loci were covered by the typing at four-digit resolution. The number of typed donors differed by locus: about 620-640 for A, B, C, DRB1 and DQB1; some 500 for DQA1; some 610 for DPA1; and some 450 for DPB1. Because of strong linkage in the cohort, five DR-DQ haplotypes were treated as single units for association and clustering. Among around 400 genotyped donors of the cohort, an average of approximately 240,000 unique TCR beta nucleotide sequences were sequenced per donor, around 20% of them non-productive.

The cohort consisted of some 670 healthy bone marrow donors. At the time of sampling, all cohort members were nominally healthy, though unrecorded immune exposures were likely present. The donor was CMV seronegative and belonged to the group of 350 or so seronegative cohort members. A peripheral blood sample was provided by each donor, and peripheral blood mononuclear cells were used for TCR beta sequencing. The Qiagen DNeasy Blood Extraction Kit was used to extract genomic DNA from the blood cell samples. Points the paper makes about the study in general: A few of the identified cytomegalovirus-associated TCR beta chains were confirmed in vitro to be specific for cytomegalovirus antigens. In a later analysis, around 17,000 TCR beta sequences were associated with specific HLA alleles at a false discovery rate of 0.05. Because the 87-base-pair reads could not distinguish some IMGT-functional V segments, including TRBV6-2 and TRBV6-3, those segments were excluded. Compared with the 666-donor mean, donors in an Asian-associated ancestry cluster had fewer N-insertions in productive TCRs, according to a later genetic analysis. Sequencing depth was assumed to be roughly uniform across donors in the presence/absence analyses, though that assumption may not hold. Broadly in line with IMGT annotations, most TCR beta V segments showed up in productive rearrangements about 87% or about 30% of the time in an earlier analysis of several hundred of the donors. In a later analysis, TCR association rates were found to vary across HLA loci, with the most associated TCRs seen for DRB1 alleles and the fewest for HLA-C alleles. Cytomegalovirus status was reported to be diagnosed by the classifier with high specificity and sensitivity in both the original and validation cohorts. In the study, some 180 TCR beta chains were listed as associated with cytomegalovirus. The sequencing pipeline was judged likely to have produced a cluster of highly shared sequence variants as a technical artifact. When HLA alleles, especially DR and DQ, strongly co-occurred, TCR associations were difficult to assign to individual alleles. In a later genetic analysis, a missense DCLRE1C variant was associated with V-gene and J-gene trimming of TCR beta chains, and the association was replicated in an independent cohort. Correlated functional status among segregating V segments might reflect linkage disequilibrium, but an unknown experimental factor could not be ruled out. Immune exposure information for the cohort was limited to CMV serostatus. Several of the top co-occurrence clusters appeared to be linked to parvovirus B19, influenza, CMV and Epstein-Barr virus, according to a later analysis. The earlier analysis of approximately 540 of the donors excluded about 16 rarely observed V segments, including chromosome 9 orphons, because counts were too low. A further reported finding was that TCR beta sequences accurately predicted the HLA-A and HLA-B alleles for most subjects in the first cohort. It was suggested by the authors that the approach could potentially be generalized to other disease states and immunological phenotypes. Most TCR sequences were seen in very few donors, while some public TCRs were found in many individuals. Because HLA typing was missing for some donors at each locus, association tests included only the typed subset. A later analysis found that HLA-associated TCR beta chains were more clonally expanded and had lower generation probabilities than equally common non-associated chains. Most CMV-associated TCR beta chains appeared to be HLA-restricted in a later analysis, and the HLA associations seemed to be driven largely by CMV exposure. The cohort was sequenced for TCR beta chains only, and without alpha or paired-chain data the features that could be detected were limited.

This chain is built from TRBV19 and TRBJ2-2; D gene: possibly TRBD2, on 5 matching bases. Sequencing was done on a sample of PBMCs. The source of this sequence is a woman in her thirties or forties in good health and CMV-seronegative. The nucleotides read TGTGCCAGTAGGCCACTAGGCGCCGGGGAGCTGTTTTTT. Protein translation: CASRPLGAGELFF.